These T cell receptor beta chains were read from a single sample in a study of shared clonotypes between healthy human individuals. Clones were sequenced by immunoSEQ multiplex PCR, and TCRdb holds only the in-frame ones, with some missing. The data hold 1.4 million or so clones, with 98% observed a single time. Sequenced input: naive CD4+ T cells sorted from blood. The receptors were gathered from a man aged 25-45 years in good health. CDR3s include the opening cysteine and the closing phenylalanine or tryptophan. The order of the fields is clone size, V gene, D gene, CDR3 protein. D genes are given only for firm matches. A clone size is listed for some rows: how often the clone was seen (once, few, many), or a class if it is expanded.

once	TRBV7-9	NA	CASSLETGEDGYTF
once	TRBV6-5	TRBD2	CASSRRLAGNNEQFF
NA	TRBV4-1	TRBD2	CASSQDGLAGDEQYF
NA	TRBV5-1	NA	CASSLAWGTGELFF
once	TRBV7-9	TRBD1	CASSLDRQNYGYTF
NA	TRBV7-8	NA	CASSLASAWGNNEQFF
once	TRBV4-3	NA	CASSQDRIGSQPQHF
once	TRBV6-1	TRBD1	CASSLGQDSTYEQYF
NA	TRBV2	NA	CASSEALWATYEQYF
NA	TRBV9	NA	CASRETGGAYNEQFF
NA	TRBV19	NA	CASSIGAGIAKNIQYF
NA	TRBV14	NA	CASSRDGFYGYTF
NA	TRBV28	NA	CASTTDGSAYEQYF
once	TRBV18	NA	CASSRGMSSYEQYF
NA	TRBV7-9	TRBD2	CASSSPRTSGRGMDTQYF
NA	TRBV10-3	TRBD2	CASSGGRAENEQFF
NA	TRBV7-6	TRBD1	CASSSGGQGAHEQYF
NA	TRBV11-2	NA	CASSLVLGSYEQYF
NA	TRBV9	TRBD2	CASSVAWPLAGEGGELFF
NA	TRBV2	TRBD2	CASSGLAGYNEQFF
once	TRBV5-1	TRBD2	CASSLLAGVTDTQYF
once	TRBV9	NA	CASSAALRAQTYNEQFF